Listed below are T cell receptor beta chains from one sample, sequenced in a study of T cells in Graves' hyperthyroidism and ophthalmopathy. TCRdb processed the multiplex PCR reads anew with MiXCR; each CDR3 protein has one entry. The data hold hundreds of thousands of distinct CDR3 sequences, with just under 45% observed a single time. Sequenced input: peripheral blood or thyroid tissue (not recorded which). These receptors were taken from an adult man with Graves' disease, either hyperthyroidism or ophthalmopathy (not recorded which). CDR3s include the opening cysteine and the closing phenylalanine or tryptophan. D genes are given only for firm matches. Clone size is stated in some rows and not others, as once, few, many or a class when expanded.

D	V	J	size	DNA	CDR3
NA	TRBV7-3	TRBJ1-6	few	TGTGCCAGCAGCTTGCGCAGGGTTGTCTCCTATAATTCACCCCTCCACTTT	CASSLRRVVSYNSPLHF
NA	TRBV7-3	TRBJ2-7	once	TGTGCCAGCAGCTTATTCCCAGGGGTCGCCGAGCAGTACTTC	CASSLFPGVAEQYF
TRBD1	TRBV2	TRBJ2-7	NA	TGTGCCAGCAGTTACCTCGGACAGGACTACGAGCAGTACTTC	CASSYLGQDYEQYF
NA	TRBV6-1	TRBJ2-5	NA	TGTGCCAGCAGGGCGGTGTTTTTTAGGGATCAAGAGACCCAGTACTTC	CASRAVFFRDQETQYF
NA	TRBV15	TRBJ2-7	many	TGTGCCACCAGCAGAGTATTGGGGGCGGGAGACGAGCAGTACTTC	CATSRVLGAGDEQYF
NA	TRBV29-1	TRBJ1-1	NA	TGCGCCAGCCTCGGCGACAGATACACTGAAGCTTTCTTT	CASLGDRYTEAFF
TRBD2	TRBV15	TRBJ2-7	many	TGTGCCACCAGCAGAGAGGGACTAGCAGGATCCTACGAGCAGTACTTC	CATSREGLAGSYEQYF
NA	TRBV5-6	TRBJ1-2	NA	TGTGCCAGCAGTTCCGGCTCCTGGAACTATGGCTACACCTTC	CASSSGSWNYGYTF
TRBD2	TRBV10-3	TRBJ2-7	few	TGTGCCATAACGACTAGCGGGAGGTACGAGCAGTACTTC	CAITTSGRYEQYF
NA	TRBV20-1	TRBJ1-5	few	TGCAGTGCTGCGGGTGATAGCAATCAGCCCCAGCATTTT	CSAAGDSNQPQHF
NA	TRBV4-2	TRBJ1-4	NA	TGTGCCAGCAGCCAACCCCGTGAAAAACTGTTTTTT	CASSQPREKLFF
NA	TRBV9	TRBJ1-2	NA	TGTGCCAGCAGCGCCGGTGGGCGGCGTGGCTACACCTTC	CASSAGGRRGYTF
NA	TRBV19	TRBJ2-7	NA	TGTGCCAGTAGTGGCCGGGACTTCTACGAGCAGTACTTC	CASSGRDFYEQYF
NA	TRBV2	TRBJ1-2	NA	TGTGCCAGCAGTTACAGGTCGGGGTCGAAGGATGGCTACACCTTC	CASSYRSGSKDGYTF
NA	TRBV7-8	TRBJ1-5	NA	TGTGCCAGCAGCTTAGTCCCATCACTCTACCGGCGACAGCCCCAGCATTTT	CASSLVPSLYRRQPQHF
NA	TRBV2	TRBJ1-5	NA	TGTGCCAGCAGTGAGTTGGCAGCTAATAGCAATCAGCCCCAGCATTTT	CASSELAANSNQPQHF
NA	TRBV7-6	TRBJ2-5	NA	TGTGCCAGCAGTCACGACTGGGAACTGGAGACCCAGTACTTC	CASSHDWELETQYF
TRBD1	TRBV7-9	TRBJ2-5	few	TGTGCCAGCAGCTTAGGAGGACAGGGGGCAGAGACCCAGTACTTC	CASSLGGQGAETQYF
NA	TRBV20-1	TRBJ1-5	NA	TGCAGTGCTAGAGTGGACAGCAATCAGCCCCAGCATTTT	CSARVDSNQPQHF
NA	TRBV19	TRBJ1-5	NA	TGTGCCAGTAGTATAGCTAGAAAGGCCCAGCATTTT	CASSIARKAQHF
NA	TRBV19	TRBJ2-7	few	TGTGCCAGTAGTATGTTCGCGGGGTCCTACGAGCAGTACTTC	CASSMFAGSYEQYF
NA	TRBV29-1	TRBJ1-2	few	TGCAGCGCAAAACTGGACAGAACTAGCTTCTATGGCTACACCTTC	CSAKLDRTSFYGYTF
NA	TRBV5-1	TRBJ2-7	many	TGCGCCGCAAGACGGGACATTTCCACCTACGAGCAGTACTTC	CAARRDISTYEQYF
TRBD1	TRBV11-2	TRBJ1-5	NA	TGTGCCAGCAGCGAAATTGGGACAGCCCAGCCCCAGCATTTT	CASSEIGTAQPQHF
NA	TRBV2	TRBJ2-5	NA	TGTGCCAGCACTAAGGGGCGGAAGACCCAGTACTTC	CASTKGRKTQYF
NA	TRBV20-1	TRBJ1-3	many	TGCAGTGCTAGTCAGGGCTCTGGAAACACCATATATTTT	CSASQGSGNTIYF
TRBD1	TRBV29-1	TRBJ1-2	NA	TGCAGCGTTGACCCCGGCGGGGACAGGGGCTATGGCTACACCTTC	CSVDPGGDRGYGYTF
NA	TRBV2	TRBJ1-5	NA	TGTGCCAGCAGTGCGAGCCCCCCTCAGCATTTT	CASSASPPQHF
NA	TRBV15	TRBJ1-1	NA	TGTGCCACCAGCAGACAGGGGATTAACACTGAAGCTTTCTTT	CATSRQGINTEAFF
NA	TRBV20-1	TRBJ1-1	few	TGCAGTGCCCCGACATCTTGGTCGAACACTGAAGCTTTCTTT	CSAPTSWSNTEAFF
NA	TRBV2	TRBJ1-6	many	TGTGCCAGCCACCTCCCGAGAGGGGGTGCAGCTAGTTCACCCCTCCACTTT	CASHLPRGGAASSPLHF
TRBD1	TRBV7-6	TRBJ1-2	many	TGTGCCAGCAGCTTAAGGACAGGGGATGGCTACACCTTC	CASSLRTGDGYTF
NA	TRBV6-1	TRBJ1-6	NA	TGTGCCTGTTACCCGGGGGGAAATTCACCCCTCCACTTT	CACYPGGNSPLHF
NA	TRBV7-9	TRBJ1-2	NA	TGTGCCAGCAGCCGCGGACAGCCCTCCGGCTACACCTTC	CASSRGQPSGYTF
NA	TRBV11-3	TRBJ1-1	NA	TGTGCCAGCAGCACTTACAGGGTGGAGAACACTGAAGCTTTCTTT	CASSTYRVENTEAFF
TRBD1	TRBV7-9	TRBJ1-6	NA	TGTGCCAGCACCACAGGGGGCACGACCCTCCACTTT	CASTTGGTTLHF
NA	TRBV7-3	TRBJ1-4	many	TGTGCCAGCAGCTTAAACGGGGCGTCTAATGAAAAACTGTTTTTT	CASSLNGASNEKLFF
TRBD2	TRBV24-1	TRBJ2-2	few	TGTGCCACCAGTGAGATAGCGGGAGGGATGATCGGCACCGGGGAGCTGTTTTTT	CATSEIAGGMIGTGELFF
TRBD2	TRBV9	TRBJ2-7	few	TGTGCCAGCGGGACTAGCGGGGGAAGGGGCGAGCAGTACTTC	CASGTSGGRGEQYF
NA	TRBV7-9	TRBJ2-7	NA	TGTGCCAGCAGCTTCCGGGACAGCGGGAAACGGTACGAGCAGTACTTC	CASSFRDSGKRYEQYF
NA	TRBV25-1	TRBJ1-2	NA	TGTGCCAGCAGTGAAGTGTCAGCCCATGGCTACACCTTC	CASSEVSAHGYTF
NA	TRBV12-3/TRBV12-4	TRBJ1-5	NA	TGTGCCAGCAGTTTCTGGGGGGCGAGTCAGCCCCAGCATTTT	CASSFWGASQPQHF
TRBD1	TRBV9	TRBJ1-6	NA	TGTGCCAGCAGCCCCCATCCTTCATCACGTCTGGGACAGGGAAATTCACCCCTCCACTTT	CASSPHPSSRLGQGNSPLHF
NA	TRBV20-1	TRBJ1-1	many	TGCAGTGCTAGCGACGGACGGGAGAACACTGAAGCTTTCTTT	CSASDGRENTEAFF